Listed below are T cell receptor beta chains from one sample, sequenced in a study of blood T cell repertoires in COVID-19. Assay used: immunoSEQ multiplex PCR; TCRdb lists only in-frame clones, some missing. Among more than 85,000 clones, 70% to 90% were seen once, and the ten largest hold more than 5.5%. Input material: peripheral blood. These receptors came from a woman aged 55-75 years with acute or convalescent COVID-19. Each CDR3 is given with its conserved first and last residue. The D gene is left open where the match is weak. Part of the rows lack a size; the others show once, few, many or a class for expanded clones.

v_call	clone_size	j_call	d_call	cdr3_aa	cdr3_nt
TRBV20-1	.	TRBJ2-3	.	CSASALGRGTDTQYF	TGCAGTGCTAGTGCCCTCGGGAGAGGAACAGATACGCAGTATTTT
TRBV7-8	.	TRBJ1-1	TRBD1	CASSIGQGAQYLAFF	TGTGCCAGCAGCATCGGACAGGGCGCACAGTATTTGGCTTTCTTT
TRBV5-1	.	TRBJ2-2	.	CASSLEAVGAGELFF	TGCGCCAGCAGCTTGGAAGCAGTCGGAGCGGGGGAGCTGTTTTTT
TRBV5-1	.	TRBJ1-1	.	CASSPGRGMNTEAFF	TGCGCCAGCAGCCCCGGAAGAGGCATGAACACTGAAGCTTTCTTT
TRBV3-1/TRBV3-2	once	TRBJ2-2	TRBD2	CASSSGGGAGGELFF	TGTGCCAGCAGCAGCGGGGGGGGTGCTGGCGGGGAGCTGTTTTTT
TRBV6-5	once	TRBJ1-1	.	CASSSPGGAGTEAFF	TGTGCCAGCAGTTCGCCGGGGGGGGCCGGCACTGAAGCTTTCTTT
TRBV2	.	TRBJ1-6	.	CASSESVLSSYNSPLHF	TGTGCCAGCAGTGAATCGGTCCTTAGCTCCTATAATTCACCCCTCCACTTT
TRBV7-9	.	TRBJ2-1	.	CASTTGTNYNEQFF	TGTGCCAGCACCACCGGGACAAATTACAATGAGCAGTTCTTC
TRBV6-5	.	TRBJ1-1	.	CASSVGHPNTEAFF	TGTGCCAGCAGCGTGGGACATCCGAACACTGAAGCTTTCTTT
TRBV5-4	.	TRBJ2-3	TRBD2	CASSGRLAGSSDTQYF	TGTGCCAGCAGCGGTCGACTAGCGGGCAGCTCAGATACGCAGTATTTT
TRBV5-1	.	TRBJ2-1	TRBD2	CASSPRGLAGGGNEQFF	TGCGCCAGCAGCCCCCGGGGACTAGCGGGAGGGGGCAATGAGCAGTTCTTC
TRBV5-6	.	TRBJ1-4	.	CASSRNLGVSTNEKLFF	TGTGCCAGCAGTCGAAACCTAGGAGTTTCGACTAATGAAAAACTGTTTTTT
TRBV28	.	TRBJ2-7	TRBD1	CASRPGQGVREQYF	TGTGCCAGCAGACCGGGACAGGGGGTACGGGAGCAGTACTTC
TRBV4-2	.	TRBJ2-2	TRBD2	CATGTSGRVREHRGAVF	TGTGCCACTGGGACTAGCGGCCGTGTTCGCGAACACCGGGGAGCTGTTTTT
TRBV3-1/TRBV3-2	once	TRBJ1-4	TRBD1	CASSQDQGVGEKLFF	TGTGCCAGCAGCCAAGATCAGGGGGTAGGGGAAAAACTGTTTTTT
TRBV19	.	TRBJ2-2	TRBD1	CASSSGTDYTGELFF	TGTGCCAGTAGCTCCGGGACAGATTACACCGGGGAGCTGTTTTTT
TRBV6-6	.	TRBJ1-5	TRBD1	CASSYQRQGGQPQHF	TGTGCCAGCAGTTACCAACGACAGGGTGGCCAGCCCCAGCATTTT
TRBV30	once	TRBJ2-1	TRBD2	CAWTRLAAYNEQFF	TGTGCCTGGACTCGACTAGCGGCCTACAATGAGCAGTTCTTC
TRBV18	.	TRBJ2-6	TRBD1	CASSWTGVGANVLTF	TGTGCCAGCTCATGGACAGGGGTAGGGGCCAACGTCCTGACTTTC
TRBV10-3	.	TRBJ2-3	.	CAISVRGGMLGDTQYF	TGTGCCATCAGTGTTCGGGGCGGGATGCTCGGAGATACGCAGTATTTT
TRBV28	few	TRBJ1-5	.	CASSPGGVRQPQHF	TGTGCCAGCAGCCCTGGGGGGGTGCGTCAGCCCCAGCATTTT
TRBV2	.	TRBJ1-5	TRBD1	CASSGTGERYSNQPQHF	TGTGCCAGCAGTGGGACAGGGGAACGTTATAGCAATCAGCCCCAGCATTTT
TRBV19	.	TRBJ2-2	TRBD1	CASSIEGLTGSGFGELFF	TGTGCCAGTAGTATAGAAGGCCTGACAGGGAGTGGATTCGGGGAGCTGTTTTTT
TRBV24-1	.	TRBJ2-1	TRBD2	CATSDSGAGVFDNEQFF	TGTGCCACCAGTGATTCTGGAGCGGGAGTTTTCGACAATGAGCAGTTCTTC
TRBV2	.	TRBJ2-1	.	CASRRQSVNEQFF	TGTGCCAGCAGAAGACAGAGCGTCAATGAGCAGTTCTTC
TRBV5-1	once	TRBJ2-3	.	CASSSGLFTDTQYF	TGCGCCAGCAGCTCTGGACTGTTCACAGATACGCAGTATTTT
TRBV6-5	.	TRBJ2-7	TRBD2	CASRTTSGFTYEQYF	TGTGCCAGCAGAACAACTAGCGGGTTCACCTACGAGCAGTACTTC
TRBV5-4	.	TRBJ1-2	.	CASSLSRVGGYTF	TGTGCCAGCAGCTTAAGCAGGGTGGGTGGCTACACCTTC
TRBV14	.	TRBJ2-4	.	CASSDGAGRNLLAKNIQYF	TGTGCCAGCAGCGATGGTGCGGGACGGAACTTACTAGCCAAAAACATTCAGTACTTC
TRBV13	.	TRBJ2-3	TRBD2	CASSLSWRLAEGGSPDTQYF	TGTGCCAGCAGCTTAAGTTGGCGGCTAGCGGAAGGAGGATCGCCAGATACGCAGTATTTT
TRBV6-5	once	TRBJ2-1	TRBD1	CASISGTGTYNEQFF	TGTGCCAGCATTTCCGGGACAGGGACCTACAATGAGCAGTTCTTC
TRBV6-5	once	TRBJ1-5	.	CASTLAGSDQPQHF	TGTGCCAGCACCCTAGCGGGGTCGGATCAGCCCCAGCATTTT
TRBV3-1/TRBV3-2	.	TRBJ2-5	TRBD2	CASSQALSAGGETQYF	TGTGCCAGCAGCCAAGCACTGTCCGCGGGAGGAGAGACCCAGTACTTC
TRBV2	.	TRBJ2-1	.	CASSPRLDGFNEQFF	TGTGCCAGCAGTCCCAGACTAGATGGGTTTAATGAGCAGTTCTTC
TRBV21-1	.	TRBJ2-1	.	CASSNLQGSSYNEQFF	TGTGCCAGCAGCAACCTCCAGGGGAGCTCCTACAATGAGCAGTTCTTC
TRBV7-9	once	TRBJ1-1	TRBD1	CASSLGPAGGSLAFF	TGTGCCAGCAGCTTAGGTCCGGCAGGGGGTTCGTTAGCTTTCTTT
TRBV2	.	TRBJ1-1	.	CASSANPRSSTEAFF	TGTGCCAGCAGTGCGAACCCTCGTTCTAGCACTGAAGCTTTCTTT
TRBV3-1/TRBV3-2	.	TRBJ2-2	TRBD1	CASSQPGTGPGELFF	TGTGCCAGCAGCCAACCCGGGACAGGACCCGGGGAGCTGTTTTTT
TRBV19	once	TRBJ1-2	.	CASSMGGIGYTF	TGTGCCAGTAGTATGGGGGGAATCGGCTACACCTTC
TRBV7-9	.	TRBJ2-7	TRBD1	CASSLEGWTGSEQYF	TGTGCCAGCAGCTTAGAGGGTTGGACAGGGTCCGAGCAGTACTTC
TRBV27	once	TRBJ1-1	.	CASSSLFKNTEAFF	TGTGCCAGCAGTTCGCTATTCAAAAACACTGAAGCTTTCTTT
TRBV14	.	TRBJ2-5	TRBD2	CASSRTSGWEETQYF	TGTGCCAGCAGCCGGACTAGCGGATGGGAAGAGACCCAGTACTTC
TRBV28	once	TRBJ1-1	.	CASSLGLQGAFF	TGTGCCAGCAGTCTCGGCCTGCAGGGGGCTTTCTTT
TRBV19	.	TRBJ2-5	.	CASSIRGYQETQYF	TGTGCCAGTAGTATAAGGGGATACCAAGAGACCCAGTACTTC
TRBV5-4	.	TRBJ2-5	TRBD2	CASSLVLAGVETQYF	TGTGCCAGCAGCTTGGTCCTAGCGGGAGTGGAGACCCAGTACTTC
TRBV10-3	.	TRBJ2-2	TRBD1	CAISPGQGASGELFF	TGTGCCATCAGTCCGGGACAGGGGGCCTCCGGGGAGCTGTTTTTT
TRBV20-1	.	TRBJ1-1	.	CSAPMNTEAFF	TGCAGTGCCCCAATGAACACTGAAGCTTTCTTT
TRBV12-3/TRBV12-4	.	TRBJ1-5	.	CASSLRSGPQHF	TGTGCCAGCAGTTTGAGGTCCGGCCCCCAGCATTTT
TRBV28	.	TRBJ1-6	.	CASSPPGPFTLHF	TGTGCCAGCAGTCCTCCAGGGCCTTTCACCCTCCACTTT
TRBV19	.	TRBJ1-6	TRBD1	CASSNRDRGNSPLHF	TGTGCCAGTAGCAACCGGGACAGGGGTAATTCACCCCTCCACTTT
TRBV7-6	.	TRBJ2-7	TRBD2	CASSSYTSVSYEQYF	TGTGCCAGCAGCTCCTATACTAGCGTCTCCTACGAGCAGTACTTC
TRBV3-1/TRBV3-2	few	TRBJ2-1	TRBD2	CASSPLGLAPYNEQFF	TGTGCCAGCAGCCCACTCGGACTAGCCCCCTACAATGAGCAGTTCTTC
TRBV5-4	.	TRBJ1-2	TRBD1	CASSSVEWGQGQDGYTF	TGTGCCAGCAGCTCCGTAGAGTGGGGACAGGGGCAGGATGGCTACACCTTC